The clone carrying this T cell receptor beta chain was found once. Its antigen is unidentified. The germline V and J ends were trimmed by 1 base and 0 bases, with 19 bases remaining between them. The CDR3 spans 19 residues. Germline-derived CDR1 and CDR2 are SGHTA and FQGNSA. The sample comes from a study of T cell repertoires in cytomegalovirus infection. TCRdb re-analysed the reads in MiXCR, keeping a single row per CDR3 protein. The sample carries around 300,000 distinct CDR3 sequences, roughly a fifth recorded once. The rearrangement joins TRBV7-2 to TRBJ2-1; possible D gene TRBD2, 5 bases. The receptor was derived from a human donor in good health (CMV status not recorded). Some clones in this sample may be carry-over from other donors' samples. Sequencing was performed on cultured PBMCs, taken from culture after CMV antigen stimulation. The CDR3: CASSLEFTRRSVSYNEQFF. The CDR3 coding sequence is TGTGCCAGCAGCTTAGAGTTTACTAGACGGTCCGTCTCCTACAATGAGCAGTTCTTC.